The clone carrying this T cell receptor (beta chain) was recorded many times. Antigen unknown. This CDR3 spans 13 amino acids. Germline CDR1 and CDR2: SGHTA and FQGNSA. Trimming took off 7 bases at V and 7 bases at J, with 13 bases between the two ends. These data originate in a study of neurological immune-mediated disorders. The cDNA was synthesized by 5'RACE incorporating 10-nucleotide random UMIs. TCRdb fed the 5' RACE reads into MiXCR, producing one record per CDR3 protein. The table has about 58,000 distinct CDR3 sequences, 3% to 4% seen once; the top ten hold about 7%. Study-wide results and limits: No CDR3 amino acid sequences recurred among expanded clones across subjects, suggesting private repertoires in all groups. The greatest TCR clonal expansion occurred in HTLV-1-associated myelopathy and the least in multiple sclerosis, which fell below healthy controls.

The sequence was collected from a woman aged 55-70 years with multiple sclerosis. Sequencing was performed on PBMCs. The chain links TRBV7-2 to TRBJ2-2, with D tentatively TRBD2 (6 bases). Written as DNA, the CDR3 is TGTGCCAGCACGTGGAGGGCTGGCGGGGAGCTGTTTTTT. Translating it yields CASTWRAGGELFF.